This TCR beta chain was retrieved from a study of OX40 agonist ivuxolimab in advanced cancers. Study-wide points: Antigen specificity was not determined for the expanded peripheral T cells. The average count of expanded clones was higher among CD8+ T cells than among CD4+.

As to this clone: The target antigen is unknown.

J lost 8 bases, V lost 8 bases, and 10 bases had no gene match. Germline CDR1 is SNHLY and CDR2 is FYNNEI. The CDR3 length is 14 residues. The data were produced by immunoSEQ multiplex PCR, yet TCRdb's version contains in-frame clones alone and is incomplete. The sample contains fewer than 100,000 clones, around 88% of which appear only once. Sampling times: baseline, cycle 4 day 1, cycle 7 day 1. The TCR comes from an adult with an advanced solid tumor such as melanoma, head and neck, liver or kidney cancer. Source: CD4+ or CD8+ T cells sorted from blood, taken in a trial of the OX40 agonist ivuxolimab. V gene TRBV2 combines with J gene TRBJ1-4; TRBD1 matches 8 bases. The CDR3 loop is CASADRAASEKLFF. The CDR3 region has the DNA TGTGCCAGCGCGGACAGGGCTGCGAGCGAAAAACTGTTTTTT. Filled out from reference TRBV2 and TRBJ1-4, the complete variable domain reads EPEVTQTPSHQVTQMGQEVILRCVPISNHLYFYWYRQILGQKVEFLVSFYNNEISEKSEIFDDQFSVERPDGSNFTLKIRSTKLEDSAMYFCASADRAASEKLFFGSGTQLSVL.